The clone carrying this T cell receptor beta chain has a count of ten or more. Its target is not known. V was pared by 4 bases and J by 3 bases, with 10 bases between. Germline CDR1 is SGHTA and CDR2 is FQGNSA. The CDR3 length is 13 residues. The data were taken from a study of Graves' ophthalmopathy and Graves' hyperthyroidism. Amplified TCR beta CDR3 regions were obtained using RNA transcripts as template. The first round was an RT-PCR with HTBI primers, and the second round was a multiplex PCR. From the multiplex PCR reads, TCRdb called clonotypes with MiXCR, one entry per CDR3 protein. The sample lists approximately 1.2 million distinct CDR3 sequences, 35% to 45% occurring once. Study outcomes and limitations: A model built from 13 signatures distinguished ophthalmopathy from stable hyperthyroidism with around 91% sensitivity and about 81% specificity.

Sample: peripheral blood or thyroid tissue (not recorded which). The chain is built from TRBV7-2 and TRBJ2-7, with D uncertain. The receptor was derived from an adult man with Graves' hyperthyroidism. CDR3 nucleotide sequence: TGTGCCAGCAGCTCCCTAAATCGCTACGAGCAGTACTTC. This codes for CASSSLNRYEQYF.